This TCR beta chain came from a study of blood T cells in healthy people across ages. Study-wide points: The donors' CMV status was not determined, possibly confounding changes in expanded clonotypes. What prevented conclusive comparison of naive and antigen-experienced cells was that PBMCs were unsorted. A roughly linear age-dependent decrease characterized TCR beta diversity per million T cells.

In the case of this clonotype: What it binds is not known.

Alongside a J-beta primer mix, a sample-barcoded 5' primer served in a second PCR lasting about 7 to 11 cycles. TCRdb independently ran MiXCR on the 5' RACE reads; one entry per CDR3 protein. The table lists about 780,000 distinct CDR3 sequences, more than 35% of them singletons. Germline V gene sequence: CDR1 SGHDN, CDR2 FVKESK. Trimming removed 8 bases from V and 7 bases from J, with 11 bases in between. The CDR3 loop spans 11 amino acids. The sequenced sample consisted of blood. V and J are TRBV14 and TRBJ1-1; weak D call: TRBD1 (6 bases). The sequence derives from a man older than 75 in good health. CDR3: CASRQGSEAFF. CDR3 DNA sequence: TGTGCCAGCCGTCAGGGGAGTGAAGCTTTCTTT. The whole variable domain, filled in from reference TRBV14 and TRBJ1-1, reads EAGVTQFPSHSVIEKGQTVTLRCDPISGHDNLYWYRRVMGKEIKFLLHFVKESKQDESGMPNNRFLAERTGGTYSTLKVQPAELEDSGVYFCASRQGSEAFFGQGTRLTVV.